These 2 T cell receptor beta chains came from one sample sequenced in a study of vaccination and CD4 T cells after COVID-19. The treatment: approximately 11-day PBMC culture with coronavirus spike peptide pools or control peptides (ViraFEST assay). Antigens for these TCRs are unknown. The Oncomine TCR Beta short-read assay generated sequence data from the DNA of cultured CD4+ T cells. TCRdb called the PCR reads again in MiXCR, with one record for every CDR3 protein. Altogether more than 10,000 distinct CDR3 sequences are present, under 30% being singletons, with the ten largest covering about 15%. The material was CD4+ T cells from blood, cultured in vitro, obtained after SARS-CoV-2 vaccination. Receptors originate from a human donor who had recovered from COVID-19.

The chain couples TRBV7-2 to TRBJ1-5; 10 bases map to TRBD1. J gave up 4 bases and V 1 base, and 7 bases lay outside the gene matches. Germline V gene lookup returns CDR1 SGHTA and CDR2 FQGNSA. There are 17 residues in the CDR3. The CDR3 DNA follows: TGTGCCAGCAGCTTAGTGGGCGGGACAGGGGTTAATCAGCCCCAGCATTTT. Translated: CASSLVGGTGVNQPQHF.

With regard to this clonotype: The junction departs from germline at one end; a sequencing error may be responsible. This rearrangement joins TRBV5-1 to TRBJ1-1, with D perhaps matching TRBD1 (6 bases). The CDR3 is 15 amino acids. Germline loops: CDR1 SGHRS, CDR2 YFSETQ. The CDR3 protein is CASSSGVVAGAEAFF. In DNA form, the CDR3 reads TGCGCCAGCAGCAGTGGCGTAGTGGCAGGGGCTGAGGCTTTCTTT.